This T cell receptor beta chain was found in a study of T cell repertoires in cytomegalovirus infection. Overall study: TCR beta signatures that were public indicated CMV infection and matching HLA type.

At least ten counts were recorded for this clonotype. Its matching antigen is unknown. This CDR3 has 15 amino acids. Germline values: CDR1 SEHNR, CDR2 FQNEAQ (reference sequence). With 3 bases removed from V and 2 bases from J, the gap between germline ends came to 12 bases. From the reads, TCRdb called clonotypes with MiXCR, one entry per CDR3 protein. The sample records 490,000 or so distinct CDR3 sequences, over 9% being singletons. General observations from the study: The ex vivo response was dominated by HLA-C-restricted CMV-specific TCR beta clonotypes. Cumulative frequency of public TCR beta families picked out carriers of CMV plus the relevant HLA.

Sequencing was done on a sample of PBMCs. J is TRBJ2-3 and V is TRBV7-9; D is ambiguous. This TCR derives from a human donor in good health (CMV status not recorded). Some clones in this sample may be carry-over from other donors' samples. The CDR3 here is CASSFTELNTDTQYF. In DNA form, the CDR3 reads TGTGCCAGCAGCTTTACGGAGCTAAACACAGATACGCAGTATTTT. Based on the CDR3 plus reference TRBV7-9 and TRBJ2-3, the full variable domain is DTGVSQNPRHKITKRGQNVTFRCDPISEHNRLYWYRQTLGQGPEFLTYFQNEAQLEKSRLLSDRFSAERPKGSFSTLEIQRTEQGDSAMYLCASSFTELNTDTQYFGPGTRLTVL.